These T cell receptor beta chains were read from a single sample in a study of CD8 T cells in ankylosing spondylitis. TCRdb independently ran MiXCR on the 5' RACE reads; one entry per CDR3 protein. Of 150,000 to 200,000 distinct CDR3 sequences listed, about 17% are singletons. The sequencing input was blood, either unsorted or a sorted T cell fraction (not recorded which). The receptors come from a male donor with ankylosing spondylitis or in good health (not recorded which). Both conserved end residues are part of each CDR3. Fields, in order: D gene, J gene, clone size, CDR3 length, V gene, CDR3 protein, CDR3 DNA. D genes are given only for firm matches. Not every row has a clone size; where given, it reads once, few, many or a size class.

NA TRBJ2-5 few 15 TRBV28 CASNSPRSGQETQYF TGTGCCAGCAATTCCCCCAGGAGCGGCCAAGAGACCCAGTACTTC
TRBD1 TRBJ2-2 few 15 TRBV12-3/TRBV12-4 CASSLGQGLPGELFF TGTGCCAGCAGTTTGGGACAGGGGCTTCCCGGGGAGCTGTTTTTT
TRBD2 TRBJ2-1 many 18 TRBV5-1 CASSSAVGLAGVMNEQFF TGCGCCAGCAGCTCCGCTGTAGGGCTAGCGGGAGTCATGAATGAGCAGTTCTTC
NA TRBJ2-4 NA 20 TRBV21-1 CASSKPGTSGSMTAKNIQYF TGTGCCAGCAGCAAACCCGGGACTAGCGGGAGTATGACGGCCAAAAACATTCAGTACTTC
NA TRBJ2-2 few 14 TRBV5-1 CASSFDRYTGELFF TGCGCCAGCAGCTTTGACAGATACACCGGGGAGCTGTTTTTT
TRBD1 TRBJ1-2 many 17 TRBV5-1 CASSFTGQPYFSAGYTF TGCGCCAGCAGCTTTACGGGACAGCCTTATTTTTCGGCTGGCTACACCTTC
TRBD2 TRBJ2-3 many 15 TRBV5-1 CASRLLAGEVDTQYF TGCGCCAGCAGGTTGCTAGCGGGAGAAGTAGATACGCAGTATTTT
NA TRBJ2-3 many 14 TRBV20-1 CSARDLGSTDTQYF TGCAGTGCTAGAGATCTGGGGAGCACAGATACGCAGTATTTT
NA TRBJ2-3 many 17 TRBV7-9 CASSFIRQASSTDTQYF TGTGCCAGCAGCTTTATTCGACAGGCAAGTAGCACAGATACGCAGTATTTT
TRBD2 TRBJ2-3 few 11 TRBV28 CASTLGGRQYF TGTGCCAGCACCCTGGGAGGGAGGCAGTATTTT
NA TRBJ2-2 many 13 TRBV6-1 CASNGGPAGELFF TGTGCCAGCAACGGGGGGCCCGCCGGGGAGCTGTTTTTT
TRBD2 TRBJ2-2 NA 17 TRBV5-1 CASSLLAGGSWTGELFF TGCGCCAGCAGCTTGCTAGCGGGAGGCTCTTGGACCGGGGAGCTGTTTTTT
NA TRBJ1-1 few 15 TRBV5-1 CASSHGTGARTEAFF TGCGCCAGCAGCCATGGCACGGGGGCGAGGACTGAAGCTTTCTTT
NA TRBJ1-1 NA 15 TRBV27 CATKLSGTVNTEAFF TGTGCCACCAAATTGTCAGGGACGGTAAACACTGAAGCTTTCTTT
TRBD2 TRBJ2-1 once 15 TRBV27 CASSPIAGIDNEQFF TGTGCCAGCAGTCCGATAGCGGGAATCGACAATGAGCAGTTCTTC
NA TRBJ2-7 many 12 TRBV29-1 CAISGGAYEQYF TGCGCCATTTCAGGGGGGGCCTACGAGCAGTACTTC
NA TRBJ1-1 NA 13 TRBV29-1 CSGGGPSNTEAFF TGCAGCGGGGGGGGCCCCTCGAACACTGAAGCTTTCTTT
NA TRBJ1-3 NA 14 TRBV6-1 CASSDWASGNTIYF TGTGCCAGCAGTGATTGGGCCTCTGGAAACACCATATATTTT
NA TRBJ2-2 NA 14 TRBV7-9 CASSRDSNTGELFF TGTGCCAGCAGCCGGGACTCAAACACCGGGGAGCTGTTTTTT
NA TRBJ2-3 NA 13 TRBV10-3 CAISESTWDTQYF TGTGCCATCAGTGAGTCGACGTGGGATACGCAGTATTTT
NA TRBJ2-3 NA 14 TRBV10-3 CAISEFPVGDTQYF TGTGCCATCAGTGAATTCCCGGTAGGAGATACGCAGTATTTT
NA TRBJ2-3 NA 13 TRBV6-1 CASSRGDTDTQYF TGTGCCAGCAGTAGGGGGGACACAGATACGCAGTATTTT
TRBD2 TRBJ2-3 NA 16 TRBV3-1 CASSLGLAATQGTQYF TGTGCCAGCAGTTTAGGACTAGCGGCAACTCAGGGTACGCAGTATTTT
NA TRBJ2-3 many 15 TRBV2 CASSDSGTSTDTQYF TGTGCCAGCAGTGATTCCGGGACTAGCACAGATACGCAGTATTTT
NA TRBJ1-5 many 16 TRBV6-1 CASSETQWGRNQPQHF TGTGCCAGCAGTGAAACCCAGTGGGGACGCAATCAGCCCCAGCATTTT
NA TRBJ1-1 NA 13 TRBV5-1 CASSLIGPGEAFF TGCGCCAGCAGCTTGATAGGCCCCGGGGAAGCTTTCTTT
NA TRBJ1-6 few 14 TRBV3-1 CASSQGRGGSPLHF TGTGCCAGCAGCCAGGGGAGGGGAGGTTCACCCCTCCACTTT
NA TRBJ1-2 many 15 TRBV5-1 CASSPFVLGPLGYTF TGCGCCAGCAGCCCTTTTGTGCTCGGTCCCCTCGGCTACACCTTC
NA TRBJ1-2 many 15 TRBV5-1 CASSLSRDSNYGYTF TGCGCCAGCAGCTTGTCCCGGGACTCTAACTATGGCTACACCTTC
TRBD1 TRBJ2-5 many 13 TRBV10-3 CAIRSDREETQYF TGTGCCATCAGGTCTGACAGGGAAGAGACCCAGTACTTC
NA TRBJ2-7 NA 12 TRBV28 CASSPSRGEQYF TGTGCCAGCAGCCCATCTCGGGGCGAGCAGTACTTC
NA TRBJ1-4 many 13 TRBV29-1 CSVAAATGEKLFF TGCAGCGTTGCTGCAGCGACGGGTGAAAAACTGTTTTTT
NA TRBJ1-5 once 14 TRBV7-9 CASSLEGGDQPQHF TGTGCCAGCAGCTTAGAGGGCGGCGATCAGCCCCAGCATTTT
NA TRBJ2-7 NA 13 TRBV28 CASSLGVPYEQYF TGTGCCAGCAGTTTAGGAGTCCCCTACGAGCAGTACTTC
TRBD2 TRBJ2-4 many 17 TRBV19 CASSTRTSGLAGNIQYF TGTGCCAGTAGTACCCGGACTAGCGGTCTAGCGGGAAACATTCAGTACTTC
NA TRBJ2-2 many 15 TRBV5-1 CASRDVGLDTGELFF TGCGCCAGCAGAGATGTGGGGCTTGACACCGGGGAGCTGTTTTTT
NA TRBJ1-5 few 14 TRBV3-1 CASSHEQINQPQHF TGTGCCAGCAGCCACGAACAGATAAATCAGCCCCAGCATTTT
TRBD2 TRBJ2-5 few 13 TRBV20-1 CSARREGRETQYF TGCAGTGCTAGGCGGGAGGGGAGAGAGACCCAGTACTTC
TRBD2 TRBJ2-1 many 16 TRBV27 CASSESGSGSYNEQFF TGTGCCAGCAGCGAATCGGGTAGCGGGAGCTACAATGAGCAGTTCTTC
TRBD2 TRBJ2-3 once 15 TRBV3-1 CATTPSGRRTDTQYF TGTGCCACCACCCCGAGCGGGAGACGCACAGATACGCAGTATTTT
NA TRBJ2-3 few 17 TRBV28 CASSFSPLESGADTQYF TGTGCCAGCAGTTTCTCACCACTAGAGTCAGGTGCAGATACGCAGTATTTT
NA TRBJ2-2 many 15 TRBV5-1 CASTLDGSRPGELFF TGCGCCAGCACTCTCGACGGGAGTAGGCCCGGGGAGCTGTTTTTT
NA TRBJ1-4 many 17 TRBV11-2 CASSTRLGEATNEKLFF TGTGCCAGCAGCACCCGTTTGGGGGAGGCAACTAATGAAAAACTGTTTTTT
TRBD2 TRBJ2-5 many 13 TRBV25-1 CATGLAGQETQYF TGTGCTACGGGACTAGCGGGGCAAGAGACCCAGTACTTC
NA TRBJ2-7 many 16 TRBV2 CASSEGLVLVGYEQYF TGTGCCAGCAGTGAAGGCCTAGTTTTGGTCGGCTACGAGCAGTACTTC
NA TRBJ2-2 many 18 TRBV5-1 CASSTSRQGSLNTGELFF TGCGCCAGCAGCACTTCCCGCCAAGGATCCTTGAACACCGGGGAGCTGTTTTTT
TRBD1 TRBJ1-5 many 14 TRBV7-2 CASSLTTGNQPQHF TGTGCCAGCAGCTTAACGACAGGGAATCAGCCCCAGCATTTT
NA TRBJ1-2 NA 18 TRBV12-2 CASRLEMTGAESPYGYTF TGTGCAAGTCGCTTAGAGATGACAGGGGCGGAGAGTCCCTATGGCTACACCTTC
NA TRBJ1-1 few 16 TRBV5-1 CASSFFIAGVNTEAFF TGCGCCAGCAGCTTCTTCATAGCGGGGGTGAACACTGAAGCTTTCTTT
NA TRBJ2-1 few 17 TRBV10-1 CASSGGIGLTNYNEQFF TGCGCCAGCAGTGGGGGGATAGGGCTTACTAACTACAATGAGCAGTTCTTC
NA TRBJ2-1 NA 10 TRBV20-1 CSARSNEQFF TGCAGTGCTAGATCCAATGAGCAGTTCTTC
TRBD2 TRBJ2-5 few 16 TRBV10-1 CASSESTPSGKETQYF TGCGCCAGCAGTGAGTCGACGCCTAGCGGGAAAGAGACCCAGTACTTC